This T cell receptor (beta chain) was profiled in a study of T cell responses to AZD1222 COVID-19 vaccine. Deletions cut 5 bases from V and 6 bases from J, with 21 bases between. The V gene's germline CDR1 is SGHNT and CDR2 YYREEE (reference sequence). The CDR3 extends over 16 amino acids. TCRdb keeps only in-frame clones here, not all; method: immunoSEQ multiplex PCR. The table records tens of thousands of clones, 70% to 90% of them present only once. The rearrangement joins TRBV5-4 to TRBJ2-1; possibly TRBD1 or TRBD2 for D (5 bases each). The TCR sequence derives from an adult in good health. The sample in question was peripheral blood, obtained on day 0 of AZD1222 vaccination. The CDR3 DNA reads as TGTGCCAGCAGGTCTCCCGAAGGGACGCGGCGCAATGAGCAGTTCTTC. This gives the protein CASRSPEGTRRNEQFF.